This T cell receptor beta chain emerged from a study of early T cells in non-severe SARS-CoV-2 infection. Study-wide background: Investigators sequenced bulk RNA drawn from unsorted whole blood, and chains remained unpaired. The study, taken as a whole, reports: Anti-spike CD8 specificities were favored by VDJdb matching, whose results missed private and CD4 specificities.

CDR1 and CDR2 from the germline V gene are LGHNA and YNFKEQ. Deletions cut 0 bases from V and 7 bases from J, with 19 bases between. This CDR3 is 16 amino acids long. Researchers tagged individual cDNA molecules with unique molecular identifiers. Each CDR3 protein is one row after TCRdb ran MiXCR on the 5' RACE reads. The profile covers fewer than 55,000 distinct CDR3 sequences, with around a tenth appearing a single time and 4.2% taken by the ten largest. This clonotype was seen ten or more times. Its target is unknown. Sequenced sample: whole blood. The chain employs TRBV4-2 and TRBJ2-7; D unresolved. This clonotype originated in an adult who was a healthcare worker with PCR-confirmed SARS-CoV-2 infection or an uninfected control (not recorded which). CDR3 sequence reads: CASSQDAGGPSGEQYF. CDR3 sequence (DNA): TGTGCCAGCAGCCAAGATGCTGGTGGCCCGTCTGGGGAGCAGTACTTC.